This T cell receptor (beta chain) was obtained from a study of PD-1 blockade in classical Hodgkin lymphoma. Whole-study findings and limits: Lower baseline TCR diversity marked trial partial responders and progressors. Newly diagnosed patients were reported to start with lower TCR diversity than healthy donors.

TCRdb's copy holds only in-frame clones and misses some; the assay was immunoSEQ multiplex PCR. The sample includes approximately 100,000 clones, more than 80% of them seen just once. The time point was: cycle 4 day 1 (C4D1), after five to seven weeks of nivolumab. All the patients suffered relapse after autologous stem cell transplantation, and brentuximab vedotin exposure differed. A word on this clone: The antigen is unknown.

Looked up from germline, CDR1 is SGDLS and CDR2 is YYNGEE. V was pared by 0 bases and J by 11 bases, with 12 bases between. The CDR3 is 13 amino acids. The V call is TRBV9, the J call TRBJ2-1; D ambiguous. The sample was peripheral blood mononuclear cells (PBMCs), taken before the fourth cycle of nivolumab. The TCR originated in a human donor with classical Hodgkin lymphoma. In nucleotides, the CDR3 is TGTGCCAGCAGCGTAGCTCCCCGGACCCAGCAGTTCTTC. This gives the protein CASSVAPRTQQFF.